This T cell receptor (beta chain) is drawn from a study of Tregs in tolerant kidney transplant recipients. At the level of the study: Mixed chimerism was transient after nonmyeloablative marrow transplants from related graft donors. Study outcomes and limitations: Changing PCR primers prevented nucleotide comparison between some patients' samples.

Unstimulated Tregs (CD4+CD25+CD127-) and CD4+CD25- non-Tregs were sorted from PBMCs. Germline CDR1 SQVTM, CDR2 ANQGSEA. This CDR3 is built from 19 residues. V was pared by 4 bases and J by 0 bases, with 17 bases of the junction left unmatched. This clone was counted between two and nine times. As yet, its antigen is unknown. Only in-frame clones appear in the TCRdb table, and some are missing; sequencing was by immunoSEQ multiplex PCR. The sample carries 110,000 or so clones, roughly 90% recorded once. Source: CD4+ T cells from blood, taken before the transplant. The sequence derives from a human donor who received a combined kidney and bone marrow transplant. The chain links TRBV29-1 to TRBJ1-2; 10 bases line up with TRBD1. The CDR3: CSVATGGVLRGLTNYGYTF. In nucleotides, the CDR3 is TGCAGCGTTGCGACAGGGGGCGTACTCCGCGGTCTTACTAACTATGGCTACACCTTC. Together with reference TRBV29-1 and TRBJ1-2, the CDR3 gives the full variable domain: SAVISQKPSRDICQRGTSLTIQCQVDSQVTMMFWYRQQPGQSLTLIATANQGSEATYESGFVIDKFPISRPNLTFSTLTVSNMSPEDSSIYLCSVATGGVLRGLTNYGYTFGSGTRLTVV.